The following is a T cell receptor beta chain sequence with its context. Its specificity is not known. Generated by immunoSEQ multiplex PCR, the TCRdb table keeps only in-frame clones and is missing some. The sample records 150,000 or so clones, 80% to 95% being singletons. These data belong to a study of T cell responses to AZD1222 COVID-19 vaccine. General study findings and limits: Clonal diversity may have been underestimated, and the donors were mostly white British, with more females than males. The study found vaccine-associated CD4 TCRs spanning spike, dominant at 160-218 and 743-854.

Pooled in the analysis were second doses at about 4 or about 12 weeks. The CDR3 runs 15 residues. V was clipped by 0 bases and J by 3 bases, with 12 bases between them. Per the germline V gene, CDR1 is LGHDT and CDR2 is YNNKEL (reference sequence). This clonotype originated in an adult who received the AZD1222 COVID-19 vaccine. This chain joins TRBV3-1 (or the pseudogene TRBV3-2) and TRBJ2-7, with a weak D call TRBD2 (5 bases). Sequencing used peripheral blood, obtained 28 days after the second AZD1222 dose. The DNA of the CDR3 is TGTGCCAGCAGCCAAGAATACGGAGGTCTCTACGAGCAGTACTTC. It translates to CASSQEYGGLYEQYF.